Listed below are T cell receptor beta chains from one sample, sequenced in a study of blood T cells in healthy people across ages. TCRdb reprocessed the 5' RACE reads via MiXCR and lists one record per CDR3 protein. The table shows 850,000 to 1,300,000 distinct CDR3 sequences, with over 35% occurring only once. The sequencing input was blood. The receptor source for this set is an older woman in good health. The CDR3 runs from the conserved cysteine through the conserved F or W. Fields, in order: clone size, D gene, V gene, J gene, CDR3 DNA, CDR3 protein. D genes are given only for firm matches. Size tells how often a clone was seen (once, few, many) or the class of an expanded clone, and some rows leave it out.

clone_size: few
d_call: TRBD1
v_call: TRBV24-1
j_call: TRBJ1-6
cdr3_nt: TGTGCCACCAGTGATTTTATGACAGGGTGGAATTCACCCCTCCACTTT
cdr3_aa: CATSDFMTGWNSPLHF

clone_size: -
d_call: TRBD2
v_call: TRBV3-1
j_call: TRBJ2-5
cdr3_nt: TGTGCCAGCAGCCAAGGCAGCGGGAGTCCACAAGAGACCCAGTACTTC
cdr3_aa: CASSQGSGSPQETQYF

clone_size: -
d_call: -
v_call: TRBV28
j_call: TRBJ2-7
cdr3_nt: TGTGCCAGCCGACTAATGACCGCGGCAGGGGGGACCTACGAGCAGTACTTC
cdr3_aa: CASRLMTAAGGTYEQYF

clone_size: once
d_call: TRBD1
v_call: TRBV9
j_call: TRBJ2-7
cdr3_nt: TGTGCCAGCAGCTCAGGGGGGACAGGGGGCTTAAGCGAGCAGTACTTC
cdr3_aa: CASSSGGTGGLSEQYF

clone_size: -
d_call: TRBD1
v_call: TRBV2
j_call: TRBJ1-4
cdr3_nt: TGTGCCAGCAGGGCAGGGGACAGGGGGGATGAAAAACTGTTTTTT
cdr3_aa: CASRAGDRGDEKLFF

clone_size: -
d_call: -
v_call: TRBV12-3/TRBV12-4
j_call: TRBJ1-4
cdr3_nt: TGTGCCAGCAGGTTAGGGACAACTAATGAAAAACTGTTTTTT
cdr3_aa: CASRLGTTNEKLFF

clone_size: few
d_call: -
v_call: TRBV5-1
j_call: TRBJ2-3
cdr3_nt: TGCGCCAGCAGCCCACCCCGGGACAGCACAGATACGCAGTATTTT
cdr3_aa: CASSPPRDSTDTQYF

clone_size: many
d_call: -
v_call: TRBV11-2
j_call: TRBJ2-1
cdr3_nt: TGTGCCAGCAGCTTAGGAACGGGAGCCTCCAACGAGCAGTTCTTC
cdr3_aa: CASSLGTGASNEQFF

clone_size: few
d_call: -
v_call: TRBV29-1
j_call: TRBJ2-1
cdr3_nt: TGCAGCGTTGATGCGGTAAGGCTTTCCTACAATGAGCAGTTCTTC
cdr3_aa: CSVDAVRLSYNEQFF

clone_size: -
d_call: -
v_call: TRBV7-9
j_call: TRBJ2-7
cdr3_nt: TGTGCCAGCAGCTTAGACCTCCCATTCTACAATGAGCAGTACTTC
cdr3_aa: CASSLDLPFYNEQYF

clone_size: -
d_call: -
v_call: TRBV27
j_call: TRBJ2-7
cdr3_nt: TGTGCCAGCAGTCACAGGATATCAACCTACGAGCAGTACTTC
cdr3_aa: CASSHRISTYEQYF

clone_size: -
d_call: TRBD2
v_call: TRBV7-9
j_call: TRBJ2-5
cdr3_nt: TGTGTCAGCAGCTCGACTAGCGGGAGAAAAGGAGAGACCCAGTACTTC
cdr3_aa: CVSSSTSGRKGETQYF

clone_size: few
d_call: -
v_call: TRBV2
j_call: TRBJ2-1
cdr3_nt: TGTGCCAGCAGAGGTGGTGAGCAGTTCTTC
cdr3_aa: CASRGGEQFF

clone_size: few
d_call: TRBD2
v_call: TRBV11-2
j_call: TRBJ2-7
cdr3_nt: TGTGCCAGCAGCTTAGGACCTAAAAGCGGGAGGATCCACGAGCAGTACTTC
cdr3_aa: CASSLGPKSGRIHEQYF

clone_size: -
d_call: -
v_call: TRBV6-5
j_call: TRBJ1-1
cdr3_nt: TGTGCCAGCCAGGGAGGGAACACTGAAGCTTTCTTT
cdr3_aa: CASQGGNTEAFF

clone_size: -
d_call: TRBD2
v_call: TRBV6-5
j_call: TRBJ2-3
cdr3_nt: TGTGCCAGCAGTGACTCTGGACTAGCGGGCCGTCCAGATACGCAGTATTTT
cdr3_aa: CASSDSGLAGRPDTQYF

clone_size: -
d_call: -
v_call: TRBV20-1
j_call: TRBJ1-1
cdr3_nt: TGCAGTGATTCGTCGGGGAACACTGAAGCTTTCTTT
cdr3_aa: CSDSSGNTEAFF

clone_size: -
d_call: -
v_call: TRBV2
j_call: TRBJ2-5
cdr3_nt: TGTGCCAGCAGTGAAGCGCCACCGGGGGAGACCCAGTACTTC
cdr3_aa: CASSEAPPGETQYF

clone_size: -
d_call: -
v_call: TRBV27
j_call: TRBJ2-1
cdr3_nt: TGTGCCAGCAGTTTATCGAGACACCCCAGCTCCTACAATGAGCAGTTCTTC
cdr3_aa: CASSLSRHPSSYNEQFF

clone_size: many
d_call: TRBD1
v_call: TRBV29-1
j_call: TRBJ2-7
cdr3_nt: TGCAGCGTGGCGACAGGGGAGCCCTACGAGCAGTACTTC
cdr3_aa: CSVATGEPYEQYF

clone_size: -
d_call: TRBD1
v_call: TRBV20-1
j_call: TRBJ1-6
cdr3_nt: TGCAGTGCTAGAAGGGGGCTTTCAGGACATAATTCACCCCTCCACTTT
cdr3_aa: CSARRGLSGHNSPLHF

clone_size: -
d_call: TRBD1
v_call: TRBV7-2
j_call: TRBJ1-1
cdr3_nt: TGTGCCAGCAGTCCGACAGGGGCGCGAAACACTGAAGCTTTCTTT
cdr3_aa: CASSPTGARNTEAFF

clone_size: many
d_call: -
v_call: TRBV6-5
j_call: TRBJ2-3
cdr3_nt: TGTGCCAGCAGTTACTCCGGACAAGATACGCAGTATTTT
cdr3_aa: CASSYSGQDTQYF

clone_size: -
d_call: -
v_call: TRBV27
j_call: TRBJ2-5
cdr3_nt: TGTGCCAGCAGGGGGTTGGAGACCCAGTACTTC
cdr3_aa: CASRGLETQYF

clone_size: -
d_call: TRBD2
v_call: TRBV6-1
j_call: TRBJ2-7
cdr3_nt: TGTGCCACCCGGGAGGGTTCCTACAATGAGCAGTACTTC
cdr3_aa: CATREGSYNEQYF

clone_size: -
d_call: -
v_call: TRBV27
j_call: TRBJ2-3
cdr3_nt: TGTGCCAGCAGTGTAGGAAGGACGCGGGATACGCAGTATTTT
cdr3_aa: CASSVGRTRDTQYF

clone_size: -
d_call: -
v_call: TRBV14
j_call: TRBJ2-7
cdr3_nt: TGTGCCAGCAGCCTTATGCGGGCGGACCGAGAGCGCTACGAGCAGTACTTC
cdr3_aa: CASSLMRADRERYEQYF

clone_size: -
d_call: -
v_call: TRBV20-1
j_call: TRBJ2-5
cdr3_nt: TGCAGTGCTAGAGATTCCCAGGGCGCGGAGGAGACCCAGTACTTC
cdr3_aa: CSARDSQGAEETQYF

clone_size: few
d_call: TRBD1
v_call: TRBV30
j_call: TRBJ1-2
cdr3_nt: TGTGCCTTAGTCACCGGGACAGGAGTAATCTATGGCTACACCTTC
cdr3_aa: CALVTGTGVIYGYTF

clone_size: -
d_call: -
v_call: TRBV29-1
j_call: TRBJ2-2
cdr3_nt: TGCAGCGCCCTCAGAGGAGAGAACACCGGGGAGCTGTTTTTT
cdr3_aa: CSALRGENTGELFF

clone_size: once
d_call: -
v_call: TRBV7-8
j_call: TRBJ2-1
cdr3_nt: TGTGCCAGCAGCCCTCCCGCTCGCTCCTACAATGAGCAGTTCTTC
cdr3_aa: CASSPPARSYNEQFF

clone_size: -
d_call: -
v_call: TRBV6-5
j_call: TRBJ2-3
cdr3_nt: TGTGCCAGTTCGCTGGGACCGACGGTCACAGATACGCAGTATTTT
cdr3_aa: CASSLGPTVTDTQYF

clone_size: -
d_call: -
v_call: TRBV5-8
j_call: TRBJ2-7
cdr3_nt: TGTGTCATAGGAGGGAGCTCCTACGAGCAGTACTTC
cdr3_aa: CVIGGSSYEQYF

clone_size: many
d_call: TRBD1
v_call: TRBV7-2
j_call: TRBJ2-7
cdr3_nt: TGTGCCAGCAGCTCCCGGACAGGGATAAACTCCTACGAGCAGTACTTC
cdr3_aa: CASSSRTGINSYEQYF

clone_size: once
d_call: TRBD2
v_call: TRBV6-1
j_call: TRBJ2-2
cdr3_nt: TGTGCCAGCAGTGAATTGCTAGCGGGATATGATAACACCGGGGAGCTGTTTTTT
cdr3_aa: CASSELLAGYDNTGELFF

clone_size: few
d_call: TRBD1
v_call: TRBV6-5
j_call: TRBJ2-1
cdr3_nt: TGTGCCAGCAGTTCACAGGGGGCAAAGAATGAGCAGTTCTTC
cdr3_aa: CASSSQGAKNEQFF

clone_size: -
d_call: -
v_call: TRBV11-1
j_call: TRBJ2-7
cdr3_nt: TGTGCCAGCAGTCACGCTGGGGCAGGAAGATCCTACGGGCAGTACTTC
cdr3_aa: CASSHAGAGRSYGQYF

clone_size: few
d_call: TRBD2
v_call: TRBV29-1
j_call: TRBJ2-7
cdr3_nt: TGCAGCGTCCTAGCGGGGATTCGGGGTTACGAGCAGTACTTC
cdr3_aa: CSVLAGIRGYEQYF